Listed here is a single TCR beta chain. Its antigen is unknown. Those patients with uncontrolled infection, other autoimmune disease, pregnancy or lactation were excluded. The data derive from a study of T cells in Graves' hyperthyroidism and ophthalmopathy. General observations from the study: Most expanded thyroid clonotypes above 0.001 recurred in blood. Separation of ophthalmopathy from stable hyperthyroidism was achieved by a 13 V-J model.

RNA transcripts were the template for amplifying TCR beta CDR3 regions. RT-PCR in the first round (using the HTBI primer set) targeted the TCR CDR3. TCRdb independently ran MiXCR on the multiplex PCR reads; one entry per CDR3 protein. Of hundreds of thousands of distinct CDR3 sequences listed, roughly 14% are singletons. The CDR3 is 16 residues long. Germline V gene sequence: CDR1 SGDLS, CDR2 YYNGEE. Trimming stripped 3 bases from V and 0 bases from J, with 16 bases between. The TCR was taken from a man between 18 and 35 years old with Graves' ophthalmopathy. The chain links TRBV9 to TRBJ2-7, with D possibly called TRBD1 or TRBD2 (7 bases each). The specimen was blood. The CDR3 bases are TGTGCCAGCAGCGCAGGGGGAGGGCCTCCCTCCTACGAGCAGTACTTC. This translates into CASSAGGGPPSYEQYF.